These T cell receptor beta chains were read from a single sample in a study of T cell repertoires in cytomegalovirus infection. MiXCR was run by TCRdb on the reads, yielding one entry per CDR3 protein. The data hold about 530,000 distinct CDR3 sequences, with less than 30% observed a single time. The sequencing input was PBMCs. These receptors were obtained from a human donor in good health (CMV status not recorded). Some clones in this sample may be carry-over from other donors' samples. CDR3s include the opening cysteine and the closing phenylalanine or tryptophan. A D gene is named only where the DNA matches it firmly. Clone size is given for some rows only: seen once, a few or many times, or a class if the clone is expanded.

CDR3 protein: CATSDHRTEGAYNEQFF; CDR3 DNA: TGTGCCACCAGTGACCATAGGACAGAAGGTGCGTACAATGAGCAGTTCTTC; clone size: -; V gene: TRBV24-1; D gene: -; J gene: TRBJ2-1
CDR3 protein: CAISESRGMNTEAFF; CDR3 DNA: TGTGCCATCAGTGAGTCGCGGGGGATGAACACTGAAGCTTTCTTT; clone size: -; V gene: TRBV10-3; D gene: -; J gene: TRBJ1-1
CDR3 protein: CASRGTGGGEQYF; CDR3 DNA: TGTGCCAGCAGAGGGACAGGGGGCGGCGAGCAGTACTTC; clone size: few; V gene: TRBV6-5; D gene: TRBD1; J gene: TRBJ2-7
CDR3 protein: CASSGPGSSYEQYF; CDR3 DNA: TGTGCCAGCTCTGGACCAGGGAGCTCCTACGAGCAGTACTTC; clone size: few; V gene: TRBV7-6; D gene: -; J gene: TRBJ2-7
CDR3 protein: CASSLQSGVQETQYF; CDR3 DNA: TGTGCCAGCAGCTTACAGAGCGGGGTACAAGAGACCCAGTACTTC; clone size: many; V gene: TRBV7-8; D gene: TRBD2; J gene: TRBJ2-5
CDR3 protein: CATSRGSTDTQYF; CDR3 DNA: TGTGCCACCAGCAGAGGCAGCACAGATACGCAGTATTTT; clone size: -; V gene: TRBV15; D gene: -; J gene: TRBJ2-3
CDR3 protein: CASTFRLAARDTQYF; CDR3 DNA: TGTGCCAGCACCTTTCGTCTAGCGGCCCGGGATACGCAGTATTTT; clone size: -; V gene: TRBV5-6; D gene: TRBD2; J gene: TRBJ2-3
CDR3 protein: CASSTSGTQYF; CDR3 DNA: TGTGCCAGCTCCACCTCCGGGACCCAGTACTTC; clone size: -; V gene: TRBV18; D gene: -; J gene: TRBJ2-5
CDR3 protein: CASSSLTSGITDTQYF; CDR3 DNA: TGCGCCAGCAGCTCGCTGACTAGCGGGATCACAGATACGCAGTATTTT; clone size: -; V gene: TRBV5-1; D gene: TRBD2; J gene: TRBJ2-3
CDR3 protein: CASSLGSVNEQFF; CDR3 DNA: TGTGCCAGCAGCTTAGGTTCCGTCAATGAGCAGTTCTTC; clone size: many; V gene: TRBV7-2; D gene: -; J gene: TRBJ2-1
CDR3 protein: CASVTSGRDGAYNEQFF; CDR3 DNA: TGTGCCAGCGTCACCAGCGGGAGGGATGGCGCCTACAATGAGCAGTTCTTC; clone size: -; V gene: TRBV11-2; D gene: TRBD2; J gene: TRBJ2-1
CDR3 protein: CASSTRVPTEAFF; CDR3 DNA: TGTGCCAGCAGCACTCGGGTTCCCACTGAAGCTTTCTTT; clone size: few; V gene: TRBV7-8; D gene: -; J gene: TRBJ1-1
CDR3 protein: CASGLVEGLANTGELFF; CDR3 DNA: TGTGCTAGTGGTTTGGTAGAAGGGCTCGCGAACACCGGGGAGCTGTTTTTT; clone size: -; V gene: TRBV12-5; D gene: -; J gene: TRBJ2-2
CDR3 protein: CATSRDGWGRGSNQPQHF; CDR3 DNA: TGTGCCACCAGCAGAGATGGTTGGGGGAGGGGGAGCAATCAGCCCCAGCATTTT; clone size: -; V gene: TRBV15; D gene: -; J gene: TRBJ1-5
CDR3 protein: CASSLDRGLEPQHF; CDR3 DNA: TGTGCCAGCAGCTTAGACAGGGGGCTAGAGCCCCAGCATTTT; clone size: few; V gene: TRBV7-8; D gene: TRBD1; J gene: TRBJ1-5
CDR3 protein: CASSSEAGGSPLHF; CDR3 DNA: TGTGCCAGTAGTTCCGAGGCCGGGGGGTCACCCCTCCACTTT; clone size: few; V gene: TRBV19; D gene: -; J gene: TRBJ1-6
CDR3 protein: CSASTGLAALNEQFF; CDR3 DNA: TGCAGTGCTAGTACGGGACTAGCGGCACTCAATGAGCAGTTCTTC; clone size: -; V gene: TRBV20-1; D gene: TRBD2; J gene: TRBJ2-1
CDR3 protein: CASSPLLEATDTQYF; CDR3 DNA: TGTGCCAGCAGTCCACTTCTGGAAGCCACAGATACGCAGTATTTT; clone size: -; V gene: TRBV7-9; D gene: -; J gene: TRBJ2-3
CDR3 protein: CASSQVEGNYNEQFF; CDR3 DNA: TGCGCCAGCAGCCAAGTTGAAGGGAATTACAATGAGCAGTTCTTC; clone size: -; V gene: TRBV4-1; D gene: -; J gene: TRBJ2-1
CDR3 protein: CASSLVSGRKETQYF; CDR3 DNA: TGTGCCAGCAGCTTAGTTAGCGGGAGAAAAGAGACCCAGTACTTC; clone size: few; V gene: TRBV7-2; D gene: TRBD2; J gene: TRBJ2-5
CDR3 protein: CASSLEAGTTDTQYF; CDR3 DNA: TGTGCCAGCAGCTTAGAAGCGGGAACCACAGATACGCAGTATTTT; clone size: many; V gene: TRBV7-2; D gene: TRBD2; J gene: TRBJ2-3
CDR3 protein: CASSSQQGDYEQYF; CDR3 DNA: TGTGCCAGCAGCTCCCAACAGGGGGACTACGAGCAGTACTTC; clone size: -; V gene: TRBV7-7; D gene: TRBD1; J gene: TRBJ2-7
CDR3 protein: CASSPRYSYTF; CDR3 DNA: TGTGCCAGCAGCCCGCGGTATAGCTACACCTTC; clone size: many; V gene: TRBV7-2; D gene: -; J gene: TRBJ1-2
CDR3 protein: CASSLPPGQDLGYTF; CDR3 DNA: TGTGCCAGCAGTTTGCCCCCCGGACAGGACCTTGGCTACACCTTC; clone size: -; V gene: TRBV6-2/TRBV6-3; D gene: TRBD1; J gene: TRBJ1-2
CDR3 protein: CASSYNGRQGSNTEAFF; CDR3 DNA: TGTGCCAGCAGTTACAATGGCAGACAGGGGTCGAACACTGAAGCTTTCTTT; clone size: few; V gene: TRBV6-5; D gene: TRBD1; J gene: TRBJ1-1
CDR3 protein: CAWTPGMNTEAFF; CDR3 DNA: TGTGCCTGGACCCCGGGGATGAACACTGAAGCTTTCTTT; clone size: -; V gene: TRBV30; D gene: -; J gene: TRBJ1-1
CDR3 protein: CASPLVAGGGKQFF; CDR3 DNA: TGTGCCTCCCCCCTCGTAGCGGGAGGGGGAAAGCAGTTCTTC; clone size: -; V gene: TRBV30; D gene: TRBD2; J gene: TRBJ2-1
CDR3 protein: CASSLAQTWGTEAFF; CDR3 DNA: TGTGCCAGCAGCTTAGCCCAAACATGGGGCACTGAAGCTTTCTTT; clone size: many; V gene: TRBV7-2; D gene: -; J gene: TRBJ1-1
CDR3 protein: CASSLVGTSGLYEQFF; CDR3 DNA: TGTGCCAGCAGCTTAGTGGGGACTAGCGGTCTCTATGAGCAGTTCTTC; clone size: many; V gene: TRBV7-8; D gene: TRBD2; J gene: TRBJ2-1
CDR3 protein: CASSPSYLGTQYF; CDR3 DNA: TGTGCCAGCAGCCCTTCTTATTTAGGGACCCAGTACTTC; clone size: -; V gene: TRBV3-1; D gene: -; J gene: TRBJ2-5
CDR3 protein: CASSPTDGPTDTQYF; CDR3 DNA: TGTGCCAGCAGCCCTACCGACGGGCCCACAGATACGCAGTATTTT; clone size: -; V gene: TRBV7-9; D gene: -; J gene: TRBJ2-3
CDR3 protein: CASSYDRMGYEQYF; CDR3 DNA: TGTGCCAGCAGCTACGACCGCATGGGCTACGAGCAGTACTTC; clone size: -; V gene: TRBV7-9; D gene: -; J gene: TRBJ2-7
CDR3 protein: CASSSGQHQETQYF; CDR3 DNA: TGTGCCAGCAGCTCCGGACAGCACCAAGAGACCCAGTACTTC; clone size: few; V gene: TRBV7-2; D gene: -; J gene: TRBJ2-5
CDR3 protein: CASSQAGGEAFF; CDR3 DNA: TGTGCCAGCAGCCAAGCCGGAGGAGAAGCTTTCTTT; clone size: few; V gene: TRBV3-1; D gene: -; J gene: TRBJ1-1
CDR3 protein: CSVDGTGHTEAFF; CDR3 DNA: TGCAGCGTTGATGGGACAGGGCACACTGAAGCTTTCTTT; clone size: few; V gene: TRBV29-1; D gene: TRBD1; J gene: TRBJ1-1
CDR3 protein: CASSPRASGKETQYF; CDR3 DNA: TGTGCCAGCAGCCCTAGGGCTAGCGGAAAAGAGACCCAGTACTTC; clone size: many; V gene: TRBV7-8; D gene: TRBD2; J gene: TRBJ2-5
CDR3 protein: CASSQDHGNTIYF; CDR3 DNA: TGCGCCAGCAGCCAAGATCATGGAAACACCATATATTTT; clone size: -; V gene: TRBV4-1; D gene: -; J gene: TRBJ1-3
CDR3 protein: CASSRAPRGADIADTQYF; CDR3 DNA: TGTGCCAGCAGTCGAGCCCCCCGAGGGGCGGACATCGCAGATACGCAGTATTTT; clone size: -; V gene: TRBV6-2/TRBV6-3; D gene: -; J gene: TRBJ2-3
CDR3 protein: CASSFFYYKNNQPQHF; CDR3 DNA: TGTGCCAGCAGTTTCTTCTATTACAAGAACAATCAGCCCCAGCATTTT; clone size: -; V gene: TRBV28; D gene: -; J gene: TRBJ1-5
CDR3 protein: CASSLGQGATDTQYF; CDR3 DNA: TGTGCCAGCAGCTTAGGACAGGGGGCAACAGATACGCAGTATTTT; clone size: many; V gene: TRBV7-2; D gene: TRBD1; J gene: TRBJ2-3
CDR3 protein: CASSPPSGWGETQYF; CDR3 DNA: TGTGCCAGCAGCCCCCCCTCAGGGTGGGGGGAGACCCAGTACTTC; clone size: many; V gene: TRBV7-2; D gene: -; J gene: TRBJ2-5
CDR3 protein: CSAQAGTSGRQYF; CDR3 DNA: TGCAGTGCTCAAGCGGGGACTAGCGGGAGGCAGTACTTC; clone size: -; V gene: TRBV20-1; D gene: TRBD2; J gene: TRBJ2-7
CDR3 protein: CASSVGGAVYGYTF; CDR3 DNA: TGTGCCAGCAGTGTTGGGGGGGCTGTCTATGGCTACACCTTC; clone size: -; V gene: TRBV12-3/TRBV12-4; D gene: -; J gene: TRBJ1-2
CDR3 protein: CSASSGPRGGYTF; CDR3 DNA: TGCAGTGCTAGTTCCGGTCCGCGTGGGGGCTACACCTTC; clone size: few; V gene: TRBV20-1; D gene: -; J gene: TRBJ1-2
CDR3 protein: CASSGDLAKNIQYF; CDR3 DNA: TGTGCCAGCTCGGGCGATTTGGCCAAAAACATTCAGTACTTC; clone size: few; V gene: TRBV6-5; D gene: -; J gene: TRBJ2-4
CDR3 protein: CASSGRGGSTEAFF; CDR3 DNA: TGTGCCAGCAGTGGAAGAGGTGGGAGCACTGAAGCTTTCTTT; clone size: -; V gene: TRBV5-4; D gene: -; J gene: TRBJ1-1
CDR3 protein: CASSFPPPLDGIYGYTF; CDR3 DNA: TGTGCCAGCAGTTTTCCCCCCCCCCTGGACGGAATCTATGGCTACACCTTC; clone size: many; V gene: TRBV7-2; D gene: -; J gene: TRBJ1-2
CDR3 protein: CASSFMTGLTINEQFF; CDR3 DNA: TGTGCCAGCAGCTTCATGACGGGACTCACCATTAATGAGCAGTTCTTC; clone size: many; V gene: TRBV7-2; D gene: -; J gene: TRBJ2-1
CDR3 protein: CSVEDPQGPTDTQYF; CDR3 DNA: TGCAGCGTTGAAGATCCACAGGGGCCGACAGATACGCAGTATTTT; clone size: -; V gene: TRBV29-1; D gene: TRBD1; J gene: TRBJ2-3
CDR3 protein: CASSLAGTGQETQYF; CDR3 DNA: TGTGCCAGCAGTCTTGCGGGGACAGGCCAAGAGACCCAGTACTTC; clone size: -; V gene: TRBV28; D gene: TRBD1; J gene: TRBJ2-5
CDR3 protein: CASSFGRTRGNTIYF; CDR3 DNA: TGTGCCAGCAGCTTTGGCCGGACCAGGGGAAACACCATATATTTT; clone size: many; V gene: TRBV7-2; D gene: -; J gene: TRBJ1-3
CDR3 protein: CASSFRTSGPETQYF; CDR3 DNA: TGTGCCAGCAGCTTTCGAACTAGCGGCCCGGAGACCCAGTACTTC; clone size: few; V gene: TRBV7-2; D gene: TRBD2; J gene: TRBJ2-5
CDR3 protein: CASSLVDYFNEQFF; CDR3 DNA: TGTGCCAGCAGCTTAGTGGACTACTTCAATGAGCAGTTCTTC; clone size: many; V gene: TRBV7-8; D gene: -; J gene: TRBJ2-1
CDR3 protein: CASSIARTGGTEAFF; CDR3 DNA: TGTGCCAGTAGTATAGCTAGGACAGGGGGAACTGAAGCTTTCTTT; clone size: -; V gene: TRBV19; D gene: TRBD1; J gene: TRBJ1-1
CDR3 protein: CASSSGLTDRTTFF; CDR3 DNA: TGTGCCAGCAGCTCCGGGCTAACGGACAGGACGACTTTCTTT; clone size: -; V gene: TRBV7-9; D gene: TRBD1; J gene: TRBJ1-1
CDR3 protein: CASSLAAGLPYEQYF; CDR3 DNA: TGTGCCAGCAGCTTAGCGGCGGGCCTTCCCTACGAGCAGTACTTC; clone size: -; V gene: TRBV7-6; D gene: -; J gene: TRBJ2-7
CDR3 protein: CASSWAGKNTGELFF; CDR3 DNA: TGTGCCAGCAGTTGGGCGGGAAAGAACACCGGGGAGCTGTTTTTT; clone size: -; V gene: TRBV28; D gene: -; J gene: TRBJ2-2